Each of the 4 T cell receptor beta chains below was sequenced from the same sample in a study of T cell responses to AZD1222 COVID-19 vaccine. The data were produced by immunoSEQ multiplex PCR, yet TCRdb's version contains in-frame clones alone and is incomplete. The sample holds roughly 150,000 clones, about 93% seen once. Sample: peripheral blood, taken on day 0 of AZD1222 vaccination. The receptors here all came from an adult in good health.

This sequence joins TRBV3-1 (or the pseudogene TRBV3-2) and TRBJ2-7; the match to TRBD2 covers 7 bases. J lost 3 bases, V lost 1 base, and 3 bases had no gene match. There are 14 residues in the CDR3. CDR1 LGHDT and CDR2 YNNKEL come from the germline V gene (reference sequence). The CDR3 sequence: CASSQALANYEQYF. CDR3 DNA: TGTGCCAGCAGCCAAGCACTAGCGAACTACGAGCAGTACTTC.

The chain has TRBV2 and TRBJ1-4; no firm D call. From germline, CDR1 is SNHLY and CDR2 FYNNEI. V dropped 6 bases and J dropped 8 bases, with 13 bases sitting between them. The CDR3 runs 13 residues. CDR3 residues: CASRRANLEKLFF. The CDR3 DNA follows: TGTGCCAGCAGAAGGGCGAATCTAGAAAAACTGTTTTTT.

The rearrangement uses TRBV28 and TRBJ2-1, with 9 bases identical to TRBD1. CDR3 size: 17 residues. The V gene's germline CDR1 is MDHEN and CDR2 SYDVKM. V was pared by 4 bases and J by 2 bases, with 9 bases of the junction left unmatched. The CDR3 region is CASSSLWDRAAYNEQFF. The CDR3 bases are TGTGCCAGCAGTTCACTTTGGGACAGGGCAGCCTACAATGAGCAGTTCTTC. The entire variable domain, with the rest obtained from reference TRBV28 and TRBJ2-1, is as follows: DVKVTQSSRYLVKRTGEKVFLECVQDMDHENMFWYRQDPGLGLRLIYFSYDVKMKEKGDIPEGYSVSREKKERFSLILESASTNQTSMYLCASSSLWDRAAYNEQFFGPGTRLTVL.

The rearrangement uses TRBV6-6 and TRBJ1-2; no definite D call. There are 14 residues in the CDR3. Trimming took off 6 bases at V and 7 bases at J, with 18 bases between the two ends. Per the germline V gene, CDR1 is MNHNY and CDR2 is SVGAGI (reference sequence). CDR3 loop: CASSQDGPRSGYTF. CDR3 bases: TGTGCCAGCAGCCAGGATGGGCCTCGAAGTGGCTACACCTTC.